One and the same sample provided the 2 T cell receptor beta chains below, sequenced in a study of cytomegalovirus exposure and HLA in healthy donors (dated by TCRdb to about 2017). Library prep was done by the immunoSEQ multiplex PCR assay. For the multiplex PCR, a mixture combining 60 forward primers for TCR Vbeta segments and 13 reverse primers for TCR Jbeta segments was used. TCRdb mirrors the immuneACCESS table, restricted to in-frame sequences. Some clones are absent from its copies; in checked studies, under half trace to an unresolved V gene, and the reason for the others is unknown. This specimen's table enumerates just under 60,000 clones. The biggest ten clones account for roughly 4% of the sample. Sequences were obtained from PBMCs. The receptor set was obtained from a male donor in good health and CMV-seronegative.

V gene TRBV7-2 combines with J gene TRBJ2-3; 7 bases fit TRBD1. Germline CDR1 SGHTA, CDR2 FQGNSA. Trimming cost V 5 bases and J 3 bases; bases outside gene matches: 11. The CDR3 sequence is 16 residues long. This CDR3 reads CASSAYDRVGTDTQYF. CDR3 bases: TGTGCCAGCAGCGCATACGACAGGGTGGGTACAGATACGCAGTATTTT. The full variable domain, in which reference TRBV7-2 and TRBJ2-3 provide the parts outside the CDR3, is GAGVSQSPSNKVTEKGKDVELRCDPISGHTALYWYRQSLGQGLEFLIYFQGNSAPDKSGLPSDRFSAERTGGSVSTLTIQRTQQEDSAVYLCASSAYDRVGTDTQYFGPGTRLTVL.

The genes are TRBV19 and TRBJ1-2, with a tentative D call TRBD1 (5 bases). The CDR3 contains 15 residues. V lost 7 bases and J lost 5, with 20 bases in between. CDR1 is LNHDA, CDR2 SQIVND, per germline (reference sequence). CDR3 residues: CASKKGSGAFYGYTF. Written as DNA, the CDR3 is TGTGCCAGTAAGAAGGGGTCAGGCGCTTTTTATGGCTACACCTTC.